This is a list of T cell receptor beta chains from one sample in a study of beta chain features in type 1 diabetes. Clones were read by immunoSEQ multiplex PCR, and TCRdb kept only the in-frame ones, dropping some. This table has hundreds of thousands of clones, less than 20% appearing once. The sequenced sample consisted of naive CD4+ T cells from blood. The receptors originated from a man aged 18 to 30 in good health. Each CDR3 is given with its conserved first and last residue. The D gene is left open where the match is weak. Size tells how often a clone was seen (once, few, many) or the class of an expanded clone, and some rows leave it out.

. TRBJ2-3 TRBD1 TRBV7-2 TGTGCCAGCAGCCGGGCCGGGACAGGCACAGATACGCAGTATTTT CASSRAGTGTDTQYF
few TRBJ2-7 TRBD1 TRBV10-3 TGTGCCATCAGTGTGACAGGGGGTTTCAACGAGCAGTACTTC CAISVTGGFNEQYF
. TRBJ2-1 . TRBV7-7 TGTGCTAGCAGCCTCAGGGGCACCCTTAATGAGCAGTTCTTC CASSLRGTLNEQFF
. TRBJ1-1 TRBD1 TRBV7-9 TGTGCCAGCAGCTCCCAGGGGGGGAACACTGAAGCTTTCTTT CASSSQGGNTEAFF
. TRBJ2-3 TRBD2 TRBV7-3 TGTGCCAGCAGCAAGGGACTAGCGGGAGGGATGAATACGCAGTATTTT CASSKGLAGGMNTQYF
. TRBJ2-6 . TRBV7-2 TGTGCCAGCAGCTTCCGCGCCTCTGGGGCCAACGTCCTGACTTTC CASSFRASGANVLTF
. TRBJ1-2 . TRBV19 TGTGCCATCTCTAACGAGGGCAGGGAACACTATGGCTACACCTTC CAISNEGREHYGYTF
. TRBJ1-3 . TRBV5-4 TGTGCCAGCAGCTTGCTGGGGGACTCTGGAAACACCATATATTTT CASSLLGDSGNTIYF
. TRBJ2-7 TRBD2 TRBV4-2 TGTGCCAGCAGCCCTAGCGGGGGGCTTACCTACGAGCAGTACTTC CASSPSGGLTYEQYF
. TRBJ1-5 . TRBV7-2 TGTGCCAGCAGCTCCCCCACTGGGAATCAGCCCCAGCATTTT CASSSPTGNQPQHF
. TRBJ1-1 . TRBV28 TGTGCCAGCAGTTTTCTCTTCCGGGGTGGGGAAGCTTTCTTT CASSFLFRGGEAFF
few TRBJ1-1 . TRBV19 TGTGCCAGTACCCTCTGGACGGTAAAAGGCGGCACTGAAGCTTTCTTT CASTLWTVKGGTEAFF
. TRBJ2-3 TRBD2 TRBV4-1 TGCGCCAGCAGCCAACCGACTAGCGGGAGGAGATATGATACGCAGTATTTT CASSQPTSGRRYDTQYF
. TRBJ2-7 . TRBV20-1 TGCAGTGCTAGAGTCCTCGAGCAGTACTTC CSARVLEQYF
. TRBJ2-3 TRBD2 TRBV11-2 TGTGCCAGCAGCTCCCGACTAGCGGACGGCGGCACAGATACGCAGTATTTT CASSSRLADGGTDTQYF
few TRBJ2-3 . TRBV7-8 TGTGCCAGCAGCTCCAAAGGAGACACTAGCACAGATACGCAGTATTTT CASSSKGDTSTDTQYF
few TRBJ1-3 . TRBV10-3 TGTGCCATCTCCCGGGAGTCCTCTGGAAACACCATATATTTT CAISRESSGNTIYF
few TRBJ1-6 . TRBV4-3 TGCGCCAGCAGCCAAGAAAGGAGTTTGGATAATTCACCCCTCCACTTT CASSQERSLDNSPLHF
. TRBJ2-6 TRBD1 TRBV9 TGTGCCAGCAGCCCCCGACAGGGGGTACCCTCTGGGGCCAACGTCCTGACTTTC CASSPRQGVPSGANVLTF
. TRBJ1-3 TRBD1 TRBV10-3 TGTGCCATCAGTGCCACCCGACAGGGAAATTCTGGAAACACCATATATTTT CAISATRQGNSGNTIYF
few TRBJ2-1 TRBD2 TRBV19 TGTGCCAGTAGTATGTATAGCGGGAACAACAATGAGCAGTTCTTC CASSMYSGNNNEQFF
few TRBJ2-7 TRBD2 TRBV4-3 TGCGCCAGCAGCCAAGAGTGGGGGAGGGTGTCCGGCGAGCAGTACTTC CASSQEWGRVSGEQYF
. TRBJ2-1 . TRBV4-2 TGTGCCAGCAGCAATCAAGCACAGGGAAACAATGAGCAGTTCTTC CASSNQAQGNNEQFF
. TRBJ2-3 . TRBV6-5 TGTGCCAGCATCAGAGGAGAGCCCCGCACAGATACGCAGTATTTT CASIRGEPRTDTQYF
. TRBJ1-2 TRBD1 TRBV18 TGTGCCAGCTCACCGGACAGGACCAACTATGGCTACACCTTC CASSPDRTNYGYTF
. TRBJ2-2 . TRBV5-1 TGCGCCAGCAAAGGGAGAATTGGAGATACCGGGGAGCTGTTTTTT CASKGRIGDTGELFF
few TRBJ2-1 TRBD1 TRBV25-1 TGTGCCAGGGGAGGACAGGGCGCCTACAATGAGCAGTTCTTC CARGGQGAYNEQFF
. TRBJ2-1 . TRBV25-1 TGTGCCAGCACCGGATACCATGAGCAGTTCTTC CASTGYHEQFF
few TRBJ2-2 . TRBV6-5 TGTGCCAGCAGTTACCGGTTTGTCACCCGCGGCGAGCTGTTTTTT CASSYRFVTRGELFF
few TRBJ2-5 TRBD2 TRBV7-2 TGTGCCAGCAGGTGGCGGGGGGATTTCCAAGAGACCCAGTACTTC CASRWRGDFQETQYF
. TRBJ2-6 . TRBV7-7 TGTGCTAGCAGCCGAGGGACACCCGGGGCCAACGTCCTGACTTTC CASSRGTPGANVLTF
few TRBJ2-1 TRBD2 TRBV5-4 TGTGCCAGCAGCTTGGGACTAGCGGGGGGCTACAATGAGCAGTTCTTC CASSLGLAGGYNEQFF
. TRBJ2-1 . TRBV15 TGTGCCACCAGCAGGAGAATGGGCGGAAACAATGAGCAGTTCTTC CATSRRMGGNNEQFF
. TRBJ2-3 . TRBV5-4 TGTGCCAGCAGCTTGGTGGGCCCAGATACGCAGTATTTT CASSLVGPDTQYF
few TRBJ2-3 TRBD2 TRBV6-4 TGTGCCAGCCGCGGGGGGGGCACAGATACGCAGTATTTT CASRGGGTDTQYF
. TRBJ2-5 . TRBV12-5 TGTGCTAGTGGGCAGGGGGGAACCCAGTACTTC CASGQGGTQYF
. TRBJ2-5 TRBD1 TRBV4-2 TGTGCCAGCAGCCAACCTGGACAGGCAAGAGTGACCCAGTACTTC CASSQPGQARVTQYF
. TRBJ2-7 TRBD2 TRBV14 TGTGCCCGCAGCCCCCCATGGGGGACTAGCCGACTCTACGAGCAGTACTTC CARSPPWGTSRLYEQYF
. TRBJ2-1 TRBD2 TRBV12-5 TGTGCTAGTGGCCTGAGCGGGGGGGCCAATGAGCAGTTCTTC CASGLSGGANEQFF
. TRBJ1-5 . TRBV14 TGTGCCAGCAGCCAAGGCGCTAGGGGAAGCAATCAGCCCCAGCATTTT CASSQGARGSNQPQHF
. TRBJ2-7 . TRBV28 TGTGCCAGCACCGTCGGTGGGTACGAGCAGTACTTC CASTVGGYEQYF
. TRBJ2-6 . TRBV27 TGTGCCAGCCGTGCCTCTGGGGCCAACGTCCTGACTTTC CASRASGANVLTF
. TRBJ2-1 TRBD2 TRBV5-4 TGTGCCAGCAGCCACGAGCGGGAATGGAGCGGGGGGACAAATGAGCAGTTCTTC CASSHEREWSGGTNEQFF
few TRBJ2-7 . TRBV10-3 TGTGCCATCGGGGGGAGCTCCTACGAGCAGTACTTC CAIGGSSYEQYF
. TRBJ1-5 . TRBV7-9 TGTGCCAGCAGCTTAGATACGGGCTTCAATCAGCCCCAGCATTTT CASSLDTGFNQPQHF
few TRBJ2-7 . TRBV28 TGTGCCAGCAGTTTATCATCTAGCGTAAACTACGAGCAGTACTTC CASSLSSSVNYEQYF
few TRBJ2-5 . TRBV18 TGTGCCAGCTCACCTAGTAGTGAAGAGACCCAGTACTTC CASSPSSEETQYF
. TRBJ2-3 . TRBV6-1 TGTGCCAGCAGTCCCCCCGCAGATACGCAGTATTTT CASSPPADTQYF
. TRBJ2-1 TRBD2 TRBV27 TGTGCCAGCAGTCTTATTGGGGGGACTAGCGGGAAAGGAAGGTACAATGAGCAGTTCTTC CASSLIGGTSGKGRYNEQFF
. TRBJ2-1 . TRBV5-1 TGCGCCAGCAGCTTCCCCATTAAGGGTGAGCAGTTCTTC CASSFPIKGEQFF